Below are 2 T cell receptor beta chains sequenced from a single sample in a study of blood T cell repertoires in COVID-19. TCRdb keeps only in-frame clones here, not all; method: immunoSEQ multiplex PCR. Of 200,000 to 250,000 clones in the sample, approximately 88% were seen once. Sample: PBMCs or T cells enriched from blood (not recorded which). The receptors were sampled from a woman aged 30 to 39 who had been exposed to COVID-19.

The chain couples TRBV5-1 to TRBJ2-1; TRBD1 agrees at 7 bases. The CDR3 totals 15 residues. Germline V lookup: CDR1 SGHRS, CDR2 YFSETQ. V shed 0 bases, J shed 7 bases, and the junction held 7 bases outside the gene matches. The CDR3 DNA is TGCGCCAGCAGCTTGGGAGGGGGCGCCGGAAATGAGCAGTTCTTC. Translated: CASSLGGGAGNEQFF.

The rearrangement links TRBV5-8 to TRBJ1-2; D possibly corresponds to TRBD1 (6 bases). Trimming took off 4 bases at V and 3 bases at J, with 16 bases between the two ends. Germline assignment: CDR1 SGHTS and CDR2 YDEGEE. This CDR3 has 15 residues. The CDR3 bases are TGTGCCAGCAGCCCCGGTCTGGGACAAGACTATGGCTACACCTTC. Translated: CASSPGLGQDYGYTF.